Given below is one T cell receptor beta chain in context. These data come from a study of blood T cell repertoires in COVID-19. Study-level background: The origin of the acute and convalescent COVID-19 samples was the United States, Italy and Spain. From T cells, B-cell-depleted T cells, or PBMCs came the material, which was cDNA or gDNA.

Original analysis: How many nucleated cells were present was estimated from reference gene primer amplification. This table comes from immunoSEQ multiplex PCR, and its TCRdb copy is limited to in-frame clones, with some not included. The DNA was the basis for D and trimming; V, J and clone size are from that table. The data contain tens of thousands of clones, approximately 88% of them singletons. Trimming took 4 bases from V and 6 from J; bases not matched to a gene: 7. The CDR3 sequence is 16 residues long. From germline, CDR1 is MGHRA and CDR2 YSYEKL. Source material: peripheral blood. The chain couples TRBV4-1 to TRBJ2-2; 11 positions agree with TRBD2. This clonotype was obtained from a man aged 65-85 years with active COVID-19. The CDR3 region is CASSPLAGENPGELFF. The DNA for the CDR3 is TGCGCCAGCAGCCCACTAGCGGGAGAAAACCCCGGGGAGCTGTTTTTT.